The 8 T cell receptor beta chains reported below all come from one sample, sequenced in a study of blood T cell repertoires in COVID-19. Sequencing used immunoSEQ multiplex PCR; TCRdb keeps in-frame clones, though not all of them. The sample holds about 190,000 clones, less than 90% seen once. The sequenced sample consisted of peripheral blood. The receptors come from a human donor in a cohort sampled during active COVID-19.

The V gene is TRBV4-1, the J gene TRBJ1-2; TRBD1 matches at 10 bases. CDR3 length equals 17 residues. With V trimmed by 0 bases and J by 3 bases, 7 bases remained unmatched. Germline-derived CDR1 and CDR2 are MGHRA and YSYEKL. The CDR3 bases are TGCGCCAGCAGCCAAGATCGGGACAGGGGAGTGCACTATGGCTACACCTTC. Translated, it gives CASSQDRDRGVHYGYTF.

The rearrangement joins TRBV6-2 or TRBV6-3 to TRBJ2-6; TRBD1 agrees at 10 bases. CDR3 length equals 17 residues. Germline trimming cut 5 bases from V and 2 bases from J; bases unmatched to any gene: 6. CDR1 is MNHEY and CDR2 is SVGEGT in the germline V gene. The CDR3 DNA sequence: TGTGCCAGCAGTAGGCCGGGACAGGGGACTGGGGCCAACGTCCTGACTTTC. Translated: CASSRPGQGTGANVLTF.

For the CDR3, the DNA is TGTGCCAGCAGCTTTAGGGGCGCGGATTATGAGCAGTTCTTC. This codes for CASSFRGADYEQFF. The rearrangement joins TRBV11-3 to TRBJ2-1; possibly TRBD1 for D (5 bases). Germline V gives CDR1 SGHNT, CDR2 YENEEA. V was cut by 3 bases and J by 8 bases, with 14 bases left in between. The CDR3 has 14 amino acids.

The rearrangement links TRBV6-4 to TRBJ1-1; D call uncertain. V was cut by 3 bases and J by 2 bases, with 7 bases left in between. The CDR3 is 13 amino acids. The germline V gene has CDR1 MRHNA and CDR2 SNTAGT. CDR3 coding DNA: TGTGCCAGCAGTGAACAACTAAACACTGAAGCTTTCTTT. It codes for CASSEQLNTEAFF.

The chain recombines TRBV5-5 with TRBJ1-3, with D hard to call. CDR1 is SGHKS and CDR2 is YYEKEE in the germline V gene (reference sequence). Trimming stripped 2 bases from V and 4 bases from J, with 7 bases between. The CDR3 has 13 residues. This CDR3 reads CASSLPGGNTIYF. In nucleotides, the CDR3 is TGTGCCAGCAGCTTACCCGGGGGAAACACCATATATTTT.

For the CDR3, the DNA is TGTGCCAGCAGCGTACATCCCGGGGATGAAGCTTTCTTT. As protein: CASSVHPGDEAFF. V usage is TRBV9 and J usage is TRBJ1-1, with D unclear. Germline loops: CDR1 SGDLS, CDR2 YYNGEE. There are 13 residues in the CDR3. V was clipped by 1 base and J by 7 bases, with 11 bases between them.

The gene calls are TRBV2 and TRBJ1-5; D is ambiguous. The CDR3 is 14 residues long. Trimming left V 2 bases short and J 4 bases short, with 9 bases between. The V gene's germline CDR1 is SNHLY and CDR2 FYNNEI. CDR3: CASSESGRNQPQHF. The CDR3 nucleotides are TGTGCCAGCAGTGAATCGGGGAGGAATCAGCCCCAGCATTTT.

The V and J genes are TRBV5-8 and TRBJ1-1; the match to TRBD1 covers 9 bases. The ends lost 4 bases at V and 4 bases at J; junction bases unmatched: 5. CDR1 and CDR2 from the germline V gene are SGHTS and YDEGEE. CDR3 length: 14 amino acids. This chain's CDR3 is CASSPRTGVTEAFF. CDR3 nucleotides: TGTGCCAGCAGCCCCCGGACAGGGGTCACTGAAGCTTTCTTT.